This TCR beta chain was sequenced for a study of T cells after yellow fever vaccination. Findings of the study overall: A small proportion of clonotypes was detected in both the CD4 and CD8 compartments. Post-booster reappearance was seen for most primary-vaccination clones (roughly 97% CD4, roughly 88% CD8).

Regarding this clonotype: Its antigen is as yet unknown.

CDR1 is MNHEY and CDR2 is SVGAGI in the germline V gene. J lost 4 bases, V lost 2 bases, and 12 bases had no gene match. The CDR3 sequence is 18 residues long. TCR cDNA, made by 5'RACE template switching, carried an added universal primer site and UMIs. MiXCR, applied by TCRdb to the 5' RACE reads, yields one record per CDR3 protein. Of about 300,000 distinct CDR3 sequences listed, 3% to 4.5% are singletons. Material: PBMCs, obtained 5 days after the yellow fever booster vaccination. The rearrangement joins TRBV6-5 to TRBJ2-1; 9 bases are a match to TRBD1. The sequence was obtained from a young man who received the YFV17D yellow fever vaccine. CDR3 nucleotide sequence: TGTGCCAGCAGTTACCCCAAAAGCCGGGACAGGGCGTACAATGAGCAGTTCTTC. Translation gives CASSYPKSRDRAYNEQFF.